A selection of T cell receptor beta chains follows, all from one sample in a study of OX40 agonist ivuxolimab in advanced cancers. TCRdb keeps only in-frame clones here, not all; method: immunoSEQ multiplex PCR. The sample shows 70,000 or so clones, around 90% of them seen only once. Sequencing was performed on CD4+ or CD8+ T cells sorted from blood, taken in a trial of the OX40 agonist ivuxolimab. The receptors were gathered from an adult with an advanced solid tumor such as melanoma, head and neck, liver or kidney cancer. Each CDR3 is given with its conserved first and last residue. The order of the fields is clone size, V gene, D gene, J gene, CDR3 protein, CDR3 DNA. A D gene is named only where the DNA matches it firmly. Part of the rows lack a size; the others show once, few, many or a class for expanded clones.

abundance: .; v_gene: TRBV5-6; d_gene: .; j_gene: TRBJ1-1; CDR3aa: CASSSTGINTEAFF; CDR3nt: TGTGCCAGCAGTTCAACCGGGATAAACACTGAAGCTTTCTTT
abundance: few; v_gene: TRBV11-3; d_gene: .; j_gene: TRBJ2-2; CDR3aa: CASSGAGRTTGELFF; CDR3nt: TGTGCCAGCAGCGGGGCAGGGCGAACCACCGGGGAGCTGTTTTTT
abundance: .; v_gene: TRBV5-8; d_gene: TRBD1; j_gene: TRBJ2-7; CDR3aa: CASSHKGALNEQYF; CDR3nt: TGTGCCAGCAGCCATAAGGGGGCTCTCAACGAGCAGTACTTC
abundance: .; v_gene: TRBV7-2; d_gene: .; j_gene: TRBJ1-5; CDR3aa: CASSLVDGNNQPQHF; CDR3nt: TGTGCCAGCAGCTTAGTGGATGGAAACAATCAGCCCCAGCATTTT
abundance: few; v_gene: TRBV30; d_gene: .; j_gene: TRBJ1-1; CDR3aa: CAWRSSNTEAFF; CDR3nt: TGTGCCTGGAGGAGCAGTAACACTGAAGCTTTCTTT
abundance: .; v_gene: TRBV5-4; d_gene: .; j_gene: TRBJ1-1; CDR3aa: CASSLGLGEGTEAFF; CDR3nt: TGTGCCAGCAGCTTAGGGTTGGGGGAAGGCACTGAAGCTTTCTTT
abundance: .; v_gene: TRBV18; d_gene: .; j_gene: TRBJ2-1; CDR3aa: CASSPPTYNEQFF; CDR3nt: TGTGCCAGCTCACCACCTACCTACAATGAGCAGTTCTTC
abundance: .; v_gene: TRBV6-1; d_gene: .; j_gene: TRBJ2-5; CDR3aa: CASSATGRETQYF; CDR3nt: TGTGCCAGCAGTGCGACAGGGAGGGAGACCCAGTACTTC
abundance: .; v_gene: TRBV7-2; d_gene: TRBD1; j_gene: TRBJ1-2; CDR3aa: CASSPRGTGNYGYTF; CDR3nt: TGTGCCAGCAGCCCCCGAGGGACAGGGAACTATGGCTACACCTTC
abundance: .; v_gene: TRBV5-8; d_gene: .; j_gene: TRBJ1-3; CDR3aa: CASSPVGFSGNTIYF; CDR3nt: TGTGCCAGCAGCCCTGTCGGGTTCTCTGGAAACACCATATATTTT
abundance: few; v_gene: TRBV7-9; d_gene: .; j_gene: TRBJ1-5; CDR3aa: CASSFAGAGGQPQHF; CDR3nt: TGTGCCAGCAGCTTCGCAGGGGCGGGAGGTCAGCCCCAGCATTTT
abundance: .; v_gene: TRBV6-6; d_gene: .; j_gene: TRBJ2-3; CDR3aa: CACRGGQSTDTQYF; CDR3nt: TGTGCCTGCCGCGGGGGCCAAAGCACAGATACGCAGTATTTT
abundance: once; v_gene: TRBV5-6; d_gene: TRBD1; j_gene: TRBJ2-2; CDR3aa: CASSFQRTGFGGELFF; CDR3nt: TGTGCCAGCAGCTTCCAAAGGACAGGGTTCGGCGGGGAGCTGTTTTTT
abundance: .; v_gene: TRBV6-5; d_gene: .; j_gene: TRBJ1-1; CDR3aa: CASLGRNTEAFF; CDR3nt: TGTGCCTCTTTGGGTCGGAACACTGAAGCTTTCTTT
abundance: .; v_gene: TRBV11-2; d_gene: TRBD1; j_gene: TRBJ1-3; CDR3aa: CASSRQGAGNTIYF; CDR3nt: TGTGCCAGCAGCCGACAGGGGGCTGGAAACACCATATATTTT
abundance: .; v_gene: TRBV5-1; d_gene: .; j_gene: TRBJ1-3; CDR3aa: CASSPPRGAGNTIYF; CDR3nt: TGCGCCAGCAGCCCGCCTCGGGGTGCTGGAAACACCATATATTTT
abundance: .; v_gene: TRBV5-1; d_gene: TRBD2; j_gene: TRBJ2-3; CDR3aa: CASSLILSGGTDTQYF; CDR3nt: TGCGCCAGCAGCCTAATCCTTAGCGGGGGGACAGATACGCAGTATTTT
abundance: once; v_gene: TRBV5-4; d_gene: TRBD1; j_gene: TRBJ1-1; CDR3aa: CASSVHRGPNTEAFF; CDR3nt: TGTGCCAGCAGCGTGCACAGGGGCCCGAACACTGAAGCTTTCTTT
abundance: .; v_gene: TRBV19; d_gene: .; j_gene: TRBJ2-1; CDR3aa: CASSPSYNEQFF; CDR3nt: TGTGCCAGTAGCCCTAGCTACAATGAGCAGTTCTTC
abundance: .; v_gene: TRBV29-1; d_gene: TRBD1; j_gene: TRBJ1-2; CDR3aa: CSVEDRGTGTGGSGYTF; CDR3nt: TGCAGCGTTGAAGACAGGGGGACCGGGACAGGGGGCTCTGGCTACACCTTC
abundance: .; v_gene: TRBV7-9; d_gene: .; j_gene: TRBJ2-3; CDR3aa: CASSLPRGTTDTQYF; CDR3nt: TGTGCCAGCAGCTTACCCCGGGGTACTACAGATACGCAGTATTTT
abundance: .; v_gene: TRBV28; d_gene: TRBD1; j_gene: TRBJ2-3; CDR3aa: CASGAIEDRVKYF; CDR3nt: TGTGCCAGCGGAGCAATCGAGGACAGGGTGAAGTATTTT
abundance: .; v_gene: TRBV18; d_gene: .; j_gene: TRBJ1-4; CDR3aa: CASSPFAPPGVNEKLFF; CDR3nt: TGTGCCAGCTCACCATTCGCCCCTCCGGGGGTCAATGAAAAACTGTTTTTT
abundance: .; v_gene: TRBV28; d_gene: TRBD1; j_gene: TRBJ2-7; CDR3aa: CASSFVQGAYEQYF; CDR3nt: TGCGCCAGCAGTTTTGTGCAGGGGGCCTACGAGCAGTACTTC
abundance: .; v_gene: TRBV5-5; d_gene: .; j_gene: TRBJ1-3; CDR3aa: CASSLTQGSGNTIYF; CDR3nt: TGTGCCAGCAGCTTGACTCAGGGGTCTGGAAACACCATATATTTT
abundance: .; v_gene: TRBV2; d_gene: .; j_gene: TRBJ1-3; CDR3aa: CASRSDSSGNTIYF; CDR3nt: TGTGCCAGCAGATCGGACAGCTCTGGAAACACCATATATTTT
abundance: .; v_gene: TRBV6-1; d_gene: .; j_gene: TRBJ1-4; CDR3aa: CATILGGAGEKLFF; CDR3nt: TGTGCCACCATATTGGGGGGGGCTGGGGAAAAACTGTTTTTT
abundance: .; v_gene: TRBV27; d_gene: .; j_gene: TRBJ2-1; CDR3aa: CASREQRVTYNEQFF; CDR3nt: TGTGCCAGCAGGGAACAGCGGGTTACCTACAATGAGCAGTTCTTC
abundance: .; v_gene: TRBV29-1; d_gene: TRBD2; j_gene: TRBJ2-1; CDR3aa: CSVEVLTSGSNEQFF; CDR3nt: TGCAGCGTTGAAGTCCTGACTAGCGGGAGTAATGAGCAGTTCTTC